The 13 T cell receptor beta chains below all came from one sample that was sequenced in a study of blood T cell repertoires in COVID-19. Sequenced by immunoSEQ multiplex PCR; TCRdb stores in-frame clones only, minus some. This sample has about 250,000 clones, with about 80% found just once. What was sequenced was PBMCs or T cells enriched from blood (not recorded which). The receptors were gathered from a woman in her thirties or forties who had been exposed to COVID-19.

The CDR3 DNA reads as TGCGCCAGCAGCCAAGATCGGGGGGCCTCCTATAATTCACCCCTCCACTTT. Translation: CASSQDRGASYNSPLHF. The V call is TRBV4-3, the J call TRBJ1-6; D is perhaps TRBD1 (6 bases). This CDR3 comprises 17 residues. The germline V gene encodes CDR1 LGHNA and CDR2 YSLEER. V was pared by 0 bases and J by 0 bases, with 9 bases between.

The J gene is TRBJ2-7, the V gene TRBV3-1 (or the pseudogene TRBV3-2); 8 bases match TRBD2. The CDR3 covers 12 residues. V dropped 4 bases and J dropped 5; count of bases not matched to a gene: 1. Germline V CDR1 and CDR2: LGHDT, YNNKEL (reference sequence). DNA for the CDR3: TGTGCCAGCAGCCCGGGGGGGGACGAGCAGTACTTC. Translated, it gives CASSPGGDEQYF.

V and J are TRBV18 and TRBJ1-1; no firm D call. Looked up from germline, CDR1 is KGHSH and CDR2 is LQKENI. The ends were cut back, 0 bases at V and 2 bases at J, with 7 bases in the middle. CDR3 length: 14 amino acids. CDR3 DNA sequence: TGTGCCAGCTCACCACCGGCAACCAACACTGAAGCTTTCTTT. It specifies CASSPPATNTEAFF.

This rearrangement joins TRBV5-4 to TRBJ1-4, with 7 nucleotides matching TRBD1. The CDR3 extends over 14 amino acids. Germline CDR1 is SGHNT and CDR2 is YYREEE (reference sequence). The V gene end was trimmed by 4 bases and the J gene end by 4 bases; junction bases not matched to a gene: 4. The CDR3 bases are TGTGCCAGCAGCCGGGACAGTAGTAATGAAAAACTGTTTTTT. Its protein product is CASSRDSSNEKLFF.

The chain carries TRBV2 and TRBJ1-4; D unresolved. This CDR3 is built from 13 residues. Trimming left V 0 bases short and J 8 bases short, with 7 bases between. The germline V gene encodes CDR1 SNHLY and CDR2 FYNNEI. The CDR3 region has the DNA TGTGCCAGCAGTGAAGCTAGAGGCGAAAAACTGTTTTTT. Translated: CASSEARGEKLFF.

The V call is TRBV6-6, the J call TRBJ1-5; 7 positions agree with TRBD1. The trim removed 1 base at V and 4 bases at J, leaving 4 bases unmatched. CDR1 is MNHNY, CDR2 SVGAGI, per germline (reference sequence). The length of the CDR3 is 15 residues. CDR3 DNA sequence: TGTGCCAGCAGTTACTGGGACAGTTCAAATCAGCCCCAGCATTTT. Translating it yields CASSYWDSSNQPQHF.

The V call is TRBV27, the J call TRBJ1-6; TRBD1 agrees at 8 bases. Germline loops: CDR1 MNHEY, CDR2 SMNVEV (reference sequence). This CDR3 has 15 residues. The V gene end was trimmed by 7 bases and the J gene end by 9 bases; junction bases not matched to a gene: 11. CDR3 in amino acids: CASNQRTGLVSPLHF. Written as DNA, the CDR3 is TGTGCCAGCAACCAAAGGACAGGGCTAGTTTCACCCCTCCACTTT.

V gene TRBV28 combines with J gene TRBJ1-2; 7 bases map to TRBD1. The germline CDR1 and CDR2 sequences are MDHEN and SYDVKM. The CDR3 is 14 amino acids. V gave up 5 bases and J gave up 4 bases; unmatched junction bases: 7. The CDR3 DNA sequence: TGTGCCAGCAGTGGGGGGACAGCCTTCTATGGCTACACCTTC. Protein product: CASSGGTAFYGYTF.

This clone was recorded a few times. J is TRBJ1-2 and V is TRBV12-5, with TRBD1 matching over 9 bases. There are 17 residues in the CDR3. V trimming: 3 bases; J trimming: 5 bases; junction bases outside the gene matches: 13. Germline assignment: CDR1 LGHNT and CDR2 FRNRAP. CDR3 amino acids: CASGLSGSRDRAYGYTF. CDR3 nucleotide sequence: TGTGCTAGTGGTTTATCGGGTTCTCGGGACAGGGCTTATGGCTACACCTTC. Full variable domain (outside the CDR3, taken from reference TRBV12-5 and TRBJ1-2): DARVTQTPRHKVTEMGQEVTMRCQPILGHNTVFWYRQTMMQGLELLAYFRNRAPLDDSGMPKDRFSAEMPDATLATLKIQPSEPRDSAVYFCASGLSGSRDRAYGYTFGSGTRLTVV.

This clone has just a few counts. This sample also contains other DNA sequences that code for the same CDR3. The chain carries TRBV11-3 and TRBJ2-7; D may be TRBD2 (5 bases). The CDR3 has 14 residues. Germline CDR1 reads SGHNT; CDR2 reads YENEEA. V was cut by 1 base and J by 1 base, with 8 bases left in between. The CDR3 bases are TGTGCCAGCAGCTTAGGGTCGGGGTCCTACGAGCAGTACTTC. Translating it yields CASSLGSGSYEQYF.

This clone is a singleton in its sample. The V and J genes are TRBV15 and TRBJ1-1, with D unclear. Germline V gene data show CDR1 as LNHNV and CDR2 as YYDKDF (reference sequence). The CDR3 has 15 residues. Trimming took off 0 bases at V and 1 base at J, with 9 bases between the two ends. CDR3 DNA sequence: TGTGCCACCAGCAGAGATCTGCGGGGGAACACTGAAGCTTTCTTT. As protein: CATSRDLRGNTEAFF.

The rearrangement uses TRBV3-1 (or the pseudogene TRBV3-2) and TRBJ2-1; D may be TRBD1 (6 bases). The CDR3 contains 15 residues. With 1 base removed from V and 7 bases from J, the gap between germline ends came to 14 bases. Germline CDR1 is LGHDT and CDR2 is YNNKEL (reference sequence). CDR3 in DNA: TGTGCCAGCAGCCAAGTAAGTGGGGGCGGAAATGAGCAGTTCTTC. Protein: CASSQVSGGGNEQFF.

The chain couples TRBV5-1 to TRBJ2-5, with TRBD1 matching 12 bases. CDR1 and CDR2 (germline): SGHRS, YFSETQ. Germline trimming cut 3 bases from V and 3 bases from J; bases unmatched to any gene: 3. The CDR3 loop spans 15 amino acids. This CDR3 is CASSWGTGGKETQYF. The DNA for the CDR3 is TGCGCCAGCAGCTGGGGGACAGGGGGCAAAGAGACCCAGTACTTC.